Described below is a single T cell receptor beta chain sequence and its context. Antigen unknown. One junction end disagrees with the germline gene, perhaps due to a read error. The same CDR3 arises from other DNA sequences in this sample as well. The donors were adults (healthy and HIV-negative) with no recent acute infections or vaccinations. CDR3 length equals 14 residues. Looked up from germline, CDR1 is SSHAT and CDR2 is FNYEAQ (reference sequence). The source of the sample is a study of shared clonotypes between healthy human individuals. The study, taken as a whole, reports: Clonotypes which were not shared had lower generation probabilities than clonotypes that all four donors shared. The donor pool, a small one, limited the genetic and exposure-history diversity represented.

Using immunoSEQ multiplex PCR, the repertoire was profiled, and TCRdb retains in-frame clones only, with some absent. The sample lists just over 2,000,000 clones, roughly 95% occurring once. The clonotype originates from a man between 18 and 29 years old in good health. Sample: naive CD4+ T cells sorted from blood. Subset: CD45RA+ positively selected. V and J are TRBV7-7 and TRBJ2-5; 13 nucleotides agree with TRBD2. CDR3 sequence reads: CASSPGLAGETQYF. The CDR3 bases are TGTGCTAGCAGCCCGGGACTAGCGGGGGAGACCCAGTACTTC. The whole variable domain, filled in from reference TRBV7-7 and TRBJ2-5, reads GAGVSQSPRYKVTKRGQDVTLRCDPISSHATLYWYQQALGQGPEFLTYFNYEAQPDKSGLPSDRFSAERPEGSISTLTIQRTEQRDSAMYRCASSPGLAGETQYFGPGTRLLVL.